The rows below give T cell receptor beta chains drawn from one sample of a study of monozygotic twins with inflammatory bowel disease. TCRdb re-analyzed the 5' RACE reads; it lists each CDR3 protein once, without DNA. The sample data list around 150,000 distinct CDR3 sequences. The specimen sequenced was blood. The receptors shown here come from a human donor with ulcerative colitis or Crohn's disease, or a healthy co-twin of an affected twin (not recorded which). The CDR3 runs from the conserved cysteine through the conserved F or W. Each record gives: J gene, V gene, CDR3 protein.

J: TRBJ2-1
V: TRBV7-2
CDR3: CASSRGLAGGGYNEQFF

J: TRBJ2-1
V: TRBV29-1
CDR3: CSVDILAGPNEQFF

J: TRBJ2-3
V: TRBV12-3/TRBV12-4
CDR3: CASSLSVSTDTQYF

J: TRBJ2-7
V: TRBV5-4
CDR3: CASSFGTHSSYEQYF

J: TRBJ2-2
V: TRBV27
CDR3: CASRGTVTGELFF

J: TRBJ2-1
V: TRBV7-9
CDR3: CASSFDFSYNEQFF

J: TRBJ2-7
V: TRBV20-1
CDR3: CPHARDRVDYEQYF

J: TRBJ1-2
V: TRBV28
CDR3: CASSPRTEANYGYTF

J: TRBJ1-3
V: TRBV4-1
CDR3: CASSQDRGQALHTIYF

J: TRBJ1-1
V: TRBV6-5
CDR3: CASSYERRTGRTEAFF

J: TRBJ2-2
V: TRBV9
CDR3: CASSSRTGRSNTGELFF

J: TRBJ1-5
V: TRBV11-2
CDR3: CASSEMRGAGNQPQHF

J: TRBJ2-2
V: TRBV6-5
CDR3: CASSYLGLAGHNTGELFF

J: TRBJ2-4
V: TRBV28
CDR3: CASSPPLVSKNIQYF

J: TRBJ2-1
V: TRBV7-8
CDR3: CASSLARLANNEQFF

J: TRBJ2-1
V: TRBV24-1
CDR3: CATSDATVDQRRYNEQFF

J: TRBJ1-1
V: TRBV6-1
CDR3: CASSETPMDPAFF

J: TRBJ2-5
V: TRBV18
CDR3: CASSLRRQNQETQYF

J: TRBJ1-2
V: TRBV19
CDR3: CASSGTGLYSGYTF

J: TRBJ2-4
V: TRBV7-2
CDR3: CASSSGETVAKNIQYF

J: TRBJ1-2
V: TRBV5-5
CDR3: CASSPFAGREFDYGYTF

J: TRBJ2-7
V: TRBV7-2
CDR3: CASSYQGGIGEQYF

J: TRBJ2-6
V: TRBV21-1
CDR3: CASSSDGPSGANVLTF

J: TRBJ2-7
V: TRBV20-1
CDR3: CSWASGNEQYF

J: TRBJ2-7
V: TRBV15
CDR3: CATSTRTGIYEQYF

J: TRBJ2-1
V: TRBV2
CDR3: CASPGEREGNEQFF

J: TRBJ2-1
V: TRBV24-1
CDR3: CATSDRTGWGEQFF

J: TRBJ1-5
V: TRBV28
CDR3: CASSPRQDHQPQHF

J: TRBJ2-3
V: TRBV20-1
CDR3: CSARAQGADTQYF

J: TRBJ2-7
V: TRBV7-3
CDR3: CASSLMGPGGVDEQYF

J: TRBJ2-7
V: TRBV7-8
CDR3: CASSLAQRQSSYEQYF

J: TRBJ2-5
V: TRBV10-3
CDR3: CAISVSSPGLANKETQYF

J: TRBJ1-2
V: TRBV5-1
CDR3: CASSLTGLAAYTF

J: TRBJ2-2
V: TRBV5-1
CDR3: CASSGLTRGGELFF

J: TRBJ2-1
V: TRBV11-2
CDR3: CASSLSFGGYNEQFF

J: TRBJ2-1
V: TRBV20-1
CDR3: CSAFAGGRVHFF

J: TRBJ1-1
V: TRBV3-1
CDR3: CDSSTREKNTEAFF

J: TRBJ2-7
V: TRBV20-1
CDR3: CSAILAGGGEQYF

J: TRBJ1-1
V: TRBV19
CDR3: CASSRREIRTVSAFF

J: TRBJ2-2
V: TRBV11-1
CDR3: CASSKEDITGELFF

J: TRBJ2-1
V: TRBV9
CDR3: CASSPGQGVSYNEQFF